The 29 T cell receptor beta chains below were found in one sample sequenced in a study of blood T cell repertoires in COVID-19. Sequenced by immunoSEQ multiplex PCR; TCRdb stores in-frame clones only, minus some. The sample records under 300,000 clones, roughly nine tenths being singletons. Specimen: peripheral blood. The receptors derive from a man aged 60 to 69 with acute or convalescent COVID-19.

The chain links TRBV7-2 to TRBJ1-1, with 8 bases that match TRBD1. Germline V gene data show CDR1 as SGHTA and CDR2 as FQGNSA. The CDR3 runs 18 residues. V gave up 4 bases and J gave up 3 bases; unmatched junction bases: 16. The DNA of the CDR3 is TGTGCCAGCAGCTCAACCGGGACAGGCCTGATAGCGGACACTGAAGCTTTCTTT. Its translation is CASSSTGTGLIADTEAFF.

V gene TRBV28 combines with J gene TRBJ1-5; no clear D. Between the trimmed V and J ends, which lost 6 bases and 7 bases, there was a span of 10 bases. CDR1 is MDHEN and CDR2 is SYDVKM in the germline V gene. CDR3 size: 12 residues. CDR3 sequence (DNA): TGTGCCAGCAGCCTACAGCCCCAGCCCCAGCATTTT. This sequence encodes CASSLQPQPQHF.

This clone was seen at least ten times. The V gene is TRBV19, the J gene TRBJ2-1; 10 bases map to TRBD1. The CDR3 consists of 17 residues. Trimming at V came to 5 bases and at J to 5 bases, leaving 12 bases not matched to a gene. Per germline, CDR1 LNHDA and CDR2 SQIVND (reference sequence). The CDR3 DNA reads TGTGCCAGTAGTCCCGAGTCCCGGGACAGGGGCCACAATGAGCAGTTCTTC. This encodes CASSPESRDRGHNEQFF.

Note on this clone: Other nucleotide sequences in the sample specify the same CDR3. Here the CDR3 reads CASSVGGRGYTF. Here the CDR3 DNA reads TGTGCCAGCAGCGTAGGGGGGAGGGGCTACACCTTC. V is TRBV9 and J is TRBJ1-2; D is possibly TRBD1 (5 bases). The CDR3 contains 12 residues. V lost 0 bases and J lost 8, with 8 bases in between. Per the germline V gene, CDR1 is SGDLS and CDR2 is YYNGEE.

This clone was detected only once. One junction end does not reproduce the germline sequence, and a read error may be involved. This same CDR3 is encoded by further DNA sequences in the sample. This chain joins TRBV18 and TRBJ2-5; a weak D match, TRBD1 (6 bases). The CDR3 runs 14 residues. CDR1 is KGHSH and CDR2 is LQKENI in the germline V gene. The CDR3 here is CASSPTGGDETQYF. In nucleotides, the CDR3 is TGTGCCAGCTCACCAACTGGGGGCGACGAGACTCAGTACTTC.

The rearrangement joins TRBV9 to TRBJ1-1; 8 bases line up with TRBD1. The CDR3 consists of 15 residues. V gave up 4 bases and J gave up 11 bases; unmatched junction bases: 16. Germline CDR1 SGDLS, CDR2 YYNGEE. CDR3: CASSPGPGGIFVAFF. The CDR3 DNA reads as TGTGCCAGCAGCCCCGGGCCAGGGGGCATCTTCGTGGCTTTCTTT.

The chain carries TRBV6-1 and TRBJ1-6; 7 bases are a match to TRBD1. V gave up 2 bases and J gave up 11 bases; unmatched junction bases: 12. This CDR3 has 16 residues. Looked up from germline, CDR1 is MNHNS and CDR2 is SASEGT. The chain's CDR3 is CASSESPGGAGTPLHF. In DNA, the CDR3 is TGTGCCAGCAGTGAAAGCCCAGGGGGAGCAGGGACACCCCTCCACTTT.

The sample holds one count of this clone. The chain combines TRBV7-2 with TRBJ1-3; no clear D gene. This CDR3 region has 15 residues. The V end was cut by 0 bases, the J end by 10 bases, with 16 bases between. Germline V gives CDR1 SGHTA, CDR2 FQGNSA. The DNA of the CDR3 is TGTGCCAGCAGCTTAGCGCACGACTCGAAGTGGACCATATATTTT. This translates into CASSLAHDSKWTIYF.

This clone was detected only a few times. The chain has TRBV5-8 and TRBJ2-7; the match to TRBD2 covers 7 bases. The CDR3 sequence is 16 residues long. Germline V gene sequence: CDR1 SGHTS, CDR2 YDEGEE. With 4 bases clipped from V and 0 bases from J, the junction kept 10 bases outside the gene matches. The CDR3, as DNA: TGTGCCAGCAGCCGGACCGGTGGCGGGAGCTCCTACGAGCAGTACTTC. This gives the protein CASSRTGGGSSYEQYF. Together with reference TRBV5-8 and TRBJ2-7, the CDR3 gives the full variable domain: EAGVTQSPTHLIKTRGQQATLRCSPISGHTSVYWYQQALGLGLQFLLWYDEGEERNRGNFPPRFSGRQFPNYSSELNVNALELEDSALYLCASSRTGGGSSYEQYFGPGTRLTVT.

V usage is TRBV20-1 and J usage is TRBJ1-2; the D gene is possibly TRBD1 (6 bases). V lost 4 bases to trimming and J lost 11 bases, with 11 bases between them. The CDR3 is 10 amino acids. CDR1 is DFQATT, CDR2 SNEGSKA, per germline (reference sequence). The CDR3 nucleotides are TGCAGTGCTAAAGGACAGCCATACACCTTC. This codes for CSAKGQPYTF.

The chain has TRBV30 and TRBJ2-1; TRBD2 matches at 9 bases. This CDR3 comprises 16 residues. Germline V gives CDR1 GTSNPN, CDR2 SVGIG (reference sequence). With 0 bases clipped from V and 4 bases from J, the junction kept 7 bases outside the gene matches. The CDR3 sequence: CAWSVLGGRAYNEQFF. CDR3 DNA: TGTGCCTGGAGTGTACTGGGCGGGAGGGCTTACAATGAGCAGTTCTTC.

This rearrangement joins TRBV7-2 to TRBJ1-4; tentative D call: TRBD1 (6 bases). CDR1 SGHTA and CDR2 FQGNSA come from the germline V gene. The CDR3 consists of 16 residues. Between the trimmed V and J ends, which lost 0 bases and 7 bases, there was a span of 15 bases. CDR3 sequence: CASSLARGSQGEKLFF. CDR3 coding DNA: TGTGCCAGCAGCTTAGCCAGGGGAAGCCAAGGTGAAAAACTGTTTTTT.

The rearrangement joins TRBV19 to TRBJ2-7; 7 bases align to TRBD1. The CDR3 totals 13 residues. The trim removed 5 bases at V and 6 bases at J, leaving 7 bases unmatched. Germline V gene data show CDR1 as LNHDA and CDR2 as SQIVND (reference sequence). The CDR3 DNA reads as TGTGCCAGTAGTGTCGACAGGGAAGCCGAGCAGTACTTC. Its translation: CASSVDREAEQYF.

The rearrangement links TRBV19 to TRBJ2-3; 7 bases agree with TRBD2. The germline V gene has CDR1 LNHDA and CDR2 SQIVND (reference sequence). CDR3 length: 17 residues. J lost 2 bases, V lost 6 bases, and 14 bases had no gene match. As DNA, the CDR3 is TGTGCCAGTAGGAACCCCCGTTATGGGAGGGCCACAGATACGCAGTATTTT. Translation: CASRNPRYGRATDTQYF.

The rearrangement links TRBV5-1 to TRBJ2-1; TRBD1 might be the D (6 bases). There are 16 residues in the CDR3. Deletions cut 6 bases from V and 4 bases from J, with 20 bases between. Germline CDR1 is SGHRS and CDR2 is YFSETQ. The CDR3 sequence is CASTVDGQRNYNEQFF. CDR3 DNA sequence: TGCGCCAGCACCGTCGATGGACAGAGAAATTACAATGAGCAGTTCTTC.

As concerns this clone: The sample carries other DNA sequences with the same CDR3. The rearrangement uses TRBV6-5 and TRBJ1-1; tentative D call: TRBD1 (5 bases). The CDR3 contains 13 residues. Germline-derived CDR1 and CDR2 are MNHEY and SVGAGI. V dropped 5 bases and J dropped 4 bases, with 11 bases sitting between them. For the CDR3, the DNA is TGTGCCAGCAGTCCCACAGGTGGCACTGAAGCTTTCTTT. Residues: CASSPTGGTEAFF.

V is TRBV30 and J is TRBJ2-7, with D uncertain. Germline loops: CDR1 GTSNPN, CDR2 SVGIG (reference sequence). The CDR3 runs to 12 residues. Trimming stripped 2 bases from V and 3 bases from J, with 8 bases between. CDR3 sequence: CAWSFDNYEQYF. CDR3 nucleotide sequence: TGTGCCTGGAGTTTCGACAACTACGAGCAGTACTTC.

This clone was seen a handful of times. The CDR3 loop reads CASSKAGGYNEQFF. CDR3 nucleotide sequence: TGTGCCAGCAGCAAAGCGGGGGGGTACAATGAGCAGTTCTTC. The chain links TRBV7-3 to TRBJ2-1, with TRBD2 matching over 10 bases. Germline CDR1 is SGHTA and CDR2 is FQGTGA. There are 14 residues in the CDR3. J lost 4 bases, V lost 5 bases, and 2 bases had no gene match.

The chain links TRBV7-2 to TRBJ2-7; D ambiguous. The CDR3 covers 13 residues. Germline V gene lookup returns CDR1 SGHTA and CDR2 FQGNSA. The V and J ends lost 3 bases and 3 bases respectively, with 9 bases between them. DNA of the CDR3: TGTGCCAGCAGCTTGATGGTGAGCTACGAGCAGTACTTC. Its protein product is CASSLMVSYEQYF.

V is TRBV9 and J is TRBJ2-1; D may be TRBD1 (8 bases). The CDR3 has 17 amino acids. Trimming removed 10 bases from V and 10 bases from J, with 33 bases in between. CDR1 is SGDLS and CDR2 is YYNGEE in the germline V gene. CDR3 loop: CARRAGVGGQGAREQFF. The CDR3 DNA sequence: TGTGCCCGCCGCGCGGGGGTTGGAGGGCAGGGGGCAAGAGAGCAGTTCTTC.

The chain recombines TRBV2 with TRBJ2-7, with a weak D call TRBD2 (8 bases). The CDR3 is 21 residues long. Germline values: CDR1 SNHLY, CDR2 FYNNEI. V lost 5 bases, J lost 4 bases, and 36 bases lay in between. The CDR3 here is CASSTHRDRFSSSAGGYEQYF. The DNA for the CDR3 is TGTGCCAGCAGTACCCACCGGGACAGATTCTCATCTAGTGCGGGAGGTTACGAGCAGTACTTC.

Written as DNA, the CDR3 is TGCGCCAGCAGGATTGGCGGGAGTCACGACGAGCAGTACTTC. It yields the protein CASRIGGSHDEQYF. V gene TRBV5-1 combines with J gene TRBJ2-7, with 7 bases identical to TRBD2. V was pared by 5 bases and J by 5 bases, with 10 bases of the junction left unmatched. CDR3 size: 14 residues. Germline CDR1 and CDR2: SGHRS and YFSETQ.

The chain couples TRBV18 to TRBJ1-4; 7 positions agree with TRBD1. The V gene's germline CDR1 is KGHSH and CDR2 LQKENI. Trimming removed 2 bases from V and 6 bases from J; junction bases left unmatched: 6. The CDR3 runs 15 residues. The chain's CDR3 is CASSPELGQYEKLFF. DNA for the CDR3: TGTGCCAGCTCACCAGAATTGGGACAGTATGAAAAACTGTTTTTT.

V usage is TRBV10-3 and J usage is TRBJ1-4, with 8 bases fitting TRBD1. Per germline, CDR1 ENHRY and CDR2 SYGVKD. This CDR3 spans 13 amino acids. V was pared by 6 bases and J by 7 bases, with 4 bases of the junction left unmatched. CDR3 sequence: CAIRDRESEKLFF. DNA for the CDR3: TGTGCCATCAGGGACAGGGAGAGTGAAAAACTGTTTTTT.

V and J are TRBV12-5 and TRBJ1-1, with TRBD1 identical over 8 bases. The CDR3 extends over 14 amino acids. The V and J ends lost 6 bases and 2 bases, in that order; junction bases with no gene match: 5. Germline-derived CDR1 and CDR2 are LGHNT and FRNRAP. DNA for the CDR3: TGTGCTAGTGGCCGGACAGGGTCAAACACTGAAGCTTTCTTT. Residues: CASGRTGSNTEAFF.

This rearrangement joins TRBV12-5 to TRBJ1-2, with TRBD1 as a possible D gene (5 bases). The V gene lost 0 bases and the J gene lost 7 bases, with 12 bases spanning the gap. Germline V lookup: CDR1 LGHNT, CDR2 FRNRAP. The CDR3 sequence is 14 residues long. The CDR3 is CASGLVPGRIGYTF. As DNA, the CDR3 is TGTGCTAGTGGTTTGGTTCCAGGGCGGATTGGCTACACCTTC. The whole variable domain, filled in from reference TRBV12-5 and TRBJ1-2, reads DARVTQTPRHKVTEMGQEVTMRCQPILGHNTVFWYRQTMMQGLELLAYFRNRAPLDDSGMPKDRFSAEMPDATLATLKIQPSEPRDSAVYFCASGLVPGRIGYTFGSGTRLTVV.

A note on this clone: Distinct nucleotide sequences in the sample also encode this CDR3. The chain recombines TRBV19 with TRBJ1-1; 8 positions agree with TRBD1. This CDR3 spans 13 amino acids. The germline V gene has CDR1 LNHDA and CDR2 SQIVND (reference sequence). The V and J ends lost 2 bases and 4 bases, in that order; junction bases with no gene match: 0. The CDR3 DNA sequence: TGTGCCAGTAGTATAACAGGGGGCACTGAAGCTTTCTTT. It yields the protein CASSITGGTEAFF.

This chain connects TRBV19 to TRBJ2-3; 7 bases align to TRBD2. There are 14 residues in the CDR3. V trimming: 8 bases; J trimming: 2 bases; junction bases outside the gene matches: 7. Germline values: CDR1 LNHDA, CDR2 SQIVND (reference sequence). The CDR3 DNA reads TGTGCCAGTGGCCGGGACTACAACACAGATACGCAGTATTTT. Encoded protein: CASGRDYNTDTQYF.

This clone has just a few counts. The V call is TRBV19, the J call TRBJ1-5, with D perhaps matching TRBD1 (5 bases). Trimming cost V 6 bases and J 7 bases, with 13 bases left between them. The CDR3 has 13 amino acids. In germline, CDR1 is LNHDA, CDR2 SQIVND (reference sequence). The CDR3 loop reads CASSTPKGQPQHF. The CDR3 DNA follows: TGTGCCAGTAGCACCCCGAAGGGGCAGCCCCAGCATTTT. Combining the CDR3 with reference TRBV19 and TRBJ1-5 gives the whole variable domain DGGITQSPKYLFRKEGQNVTLSCEQNLNHDAMYWYRQDPGQGLRLIYYSQIVNDFQKGDIAEGYSVSREKKESFPLTVTSAQKNPTAFYLCASSTPKGQPQHFGDGTRLSIL.